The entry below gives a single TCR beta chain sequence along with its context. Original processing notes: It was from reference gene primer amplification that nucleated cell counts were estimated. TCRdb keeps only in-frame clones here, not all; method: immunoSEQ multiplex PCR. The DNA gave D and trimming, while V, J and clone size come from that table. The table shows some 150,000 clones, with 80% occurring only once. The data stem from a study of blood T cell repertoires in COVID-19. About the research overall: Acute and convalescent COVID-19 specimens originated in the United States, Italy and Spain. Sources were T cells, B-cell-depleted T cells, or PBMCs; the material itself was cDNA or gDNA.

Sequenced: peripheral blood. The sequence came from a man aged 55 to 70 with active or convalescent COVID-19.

The DNA of the CDR3 is TGTGCCAGCAGCTTCCCCCCGCGCCGATCCCAGGGAGAGCAGTTCTTC. Translation gives CASSFPPRRSQGEQFF. The chain has TRBV21-1 and TRBJ2-1; the D call of TRBD1 is as the table states it, not checked on the DNA. TRBV21-1 is labeled a pseudogene. The CDR3 length is 16 residues.